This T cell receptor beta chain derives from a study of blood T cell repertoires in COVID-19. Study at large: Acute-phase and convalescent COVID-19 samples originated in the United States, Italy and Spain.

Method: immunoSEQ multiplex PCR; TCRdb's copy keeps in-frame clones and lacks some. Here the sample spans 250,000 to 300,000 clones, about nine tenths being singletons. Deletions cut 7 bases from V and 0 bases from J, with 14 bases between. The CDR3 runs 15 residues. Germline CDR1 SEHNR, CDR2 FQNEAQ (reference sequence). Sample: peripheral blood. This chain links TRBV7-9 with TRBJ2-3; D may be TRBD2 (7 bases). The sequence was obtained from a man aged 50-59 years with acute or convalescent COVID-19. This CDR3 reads CASTQRGGSTDTQYF. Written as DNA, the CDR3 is TGTGCCAGCACCCAAAGGGGGGGGAGCACAGATACGCAGTATTTT. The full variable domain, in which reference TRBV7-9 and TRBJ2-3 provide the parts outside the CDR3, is DTGVSQNPRHKITKRGQNVTFRCDPISEHNRLYWYRQTLGQGPEFLTYFQNEAQLEKSRLLSDRFSAERPKGSFSTLEIQRTEQGDSAMYLCASTQRGGSTDTQYFGPGTRLTVL.